This entry is about one T cell receptor beta chain. Authors' processing steps: Amplification with reference gene primers provided the estimates of nucleated cell counts. Assay: immunoSEQ multiplex PCR; the TCRdb copy retains only in-frame clones and omits some. That table is the source of V, J and clone size, and D and trimming were worked out from the DNA. This table has fewer than 120,000 clones, 75% to 80% appearing once. Germline V gene data show CDR1 as SGDLS and CDR2 as YYNGEE. This CDR3 has 13 amino acids. V was clipped by 0 bases and J by 7 bases, with 10 bases between them. The data derive from a study of blood T cell repertoires in COVID-19. Whole-study context: The United States, Italy and Spain supplied acute and convalescent COVID-19 samples. From T cells, B-cell-depleted T cells, or PBMCs came the material, which was cDNA or gDNA.

The chain has TRBV9 and TRBJ2-5, with a weak D call TRBD2 (6 bases). Sequences were obtained from peripheral blood. The TCR comes from a woman of 80 years or more with active or convalescent COVID-19. The CDR3, as DNA: TGTGCCAGCAGCGTAGTCCCAGCGGGGACCCAGTACTTC. As protein: CASSVVPAGTQYF.